What follows is one T cell receptor beta chain and its context. This specimen comes from a study of T cells expressing NK-cell markers. TCRdb reprocessed the 5' RACE reads; each CDR3 protein has one entry and no DNA is given. Listed are roughly 280,000 distinct CDR3 sequences; about 0.39% falls within the top ten. Germline V gives CDR1 SGHRS, CDR2 YFSETQ. The CDR3 has 15 amino acids. Source material: blood T cells: a sorted CD56 or NKG2C T cell subset, CD4+ or CD8+ T cells, or bulk PBMC T cells (not recorded which). J is TRBJ2-2 and V is TRBV5-1. This sequence was found in a man younger than 35 in good health. CDR3 residues: CASSLDLTPNGELFF.